Presented here are 9 T cell receptor beta chains from one specimen sequenced in a study of radiotherapy plus CTLA-4 blockade in lung cancer. Measured with immunoSEQ multiplex PCR; TCRdb has only the in-frame clones, and not every one. The data hold some 62,000 clones, with approximately 75% observed a single time. Here the sequenced sample was peripheral blood, taken from a patient treated with radiotherapy plus ipilimumab. The receptors shown here come from a human donor with non-small cell lung cancer who had a complete response to radiotherapy plus ipilimumab.

The J gene is TRBJ2-5, the V gene TRBV4-2; 9 positions match TRBD2. The CDR3 has 16 residues. The V and J ends lost 4 bases and 5 bases, in that order; junction bases with no gene match: 11. The germline CDR1 and CDR2 sequences are LGHNA and YNFKEQ. The CDR3 region is CASSPLAGGTRETQYF. CDR3 bases: TGTGCCAGCAGCCCCTTGGCGGGGGGGACTAGGGAGACCCAGTACTTC.

The gene calls are TRBV10-2 and TRBJ2-7; a possible D gene is TRBD2 (5 bases). The CDR3 has 12 residues. Germline V gene lookup returns CDR1 WSHSY and CDR2 SAAADI. CDR3 sequence: CPPRGISYEQYF. CDR3 in DNA: TGCCCCCCCCGGGGAATCTCCTACGAGCAGTACTTC.

Concerning this clone: Different DNA sequences within this sample yield the same CDR3. The chain has TRBV6-1 and TRBJ1-1, with no clear D. V lost 1 base and J lost 3, with 9 bases in between. The CDR3 is 14 amino acids. Germline V gene data show CDR1 as MNHNS and CDR2 as SASEGT. The CDR3 DNA sequence: TGTGCCAGCAGTGAAGGGGGAGGAGACACTGAAGCTTTCTTT. Translated, it gives CASSEGGGDTEAFF.

The rearrangement links TRBV28 to TRBJ1-1; no clear D gene. Trimming cost V 2 bases and J 2 bases, with 9 bases left between them. The CDR3 length is 14 residues. Germline V CDR1 and CDR2: MDHEN, SYDVKM. CDR3 nucleotides: TGTGCCAGCAGTTTAGAATTGGGTAACACTGAAGCTTTCTTT. Protein sequence: CASSLELGNTEAFF.

The J gene is TRBJ2-6, the V gene TRBV6-1; D may be TRBD1 or TRBD2 (5 bases each). Trimming cost V 1 base and J 0 bases, with 13 bases left between them. CDR1 and CDR2 (germline): MNHNS, SASEGT. There are 18 residues in the CDR3. The CDR3 DNA reads as TGTGCCAGCAGTGAAGGGGGGTGGAGGAGCTCTGGGGCCAACGTCCTGACTTTC. Its translation is CASSEGGWRSSGANVLTF.

The V gene is TRBV7-8, the J gene TRBJ2-1, with 7 bases matching TRBD1. Germline CDR1 is SGHVS and CDR2 is FQNEAQ. This CDR3 has 19 amino acids. The V and J ends lost 7 bases and 6 bases, in that order; junction bases with no gene match: 24. CDR3 protein: CASTLSRTGSRVGLNEQFF. CDR3 DNA sequence: TGTGCCAGCACTCTGAGTAGGACAGGTTCCAGAGTGGGCCTCAATGAGCAGTTCTTC.

The chain uses TRBV27 and TRBJ2-1, with D perhaps TRBD2 (5 bases). The V gene's germline CDR1 is MNHEY and CDR2 SMNVEV (reference sequence). This CDR3 has 14 residues. Trimming stripped 9 bases from V and 3 bases from J, with 15 bases between. The CDR3 loop is CASQDGVYYNEQFF. The DNA for the CDR3 is TGTGCCAGTCAGGACGGGGTCTACTACAATGAGCAGTTCTTC.

The rearrangement joins TRBV5-1 to TRBJ2-7; TRBD2 agrees at 15 bases. The CDR3 spans 16 residues. Unmatched junction bases numbered 3, after V lost 4 bases and J lost 1 base. Germline V CDR1 and CDR2: SGHRS, YFSETQ. DNA for the CDR3: TGCGCCAGCAGCCCGGGGACTAGCGGGAGGTCCTACGAGCAGTACGTC. Residues: CASSPGTSGRSYEQYV.

The CDR3 here is CASSSLYYNEQFF. As DNA, the CDR3 is TGTGCCAGCAGTAGCCTGTACTACAATGAGCAGTTCTTC. The V call is TRBV9, the J call TRBJ2-1; no reliable D call. CDR1 is SGDLS, CDR2 YYNGEE, per germline. V shed 5 bases and J shed 3 bases, with 9 bases lying between them. The CDR3 is made up of 13 amino acids.